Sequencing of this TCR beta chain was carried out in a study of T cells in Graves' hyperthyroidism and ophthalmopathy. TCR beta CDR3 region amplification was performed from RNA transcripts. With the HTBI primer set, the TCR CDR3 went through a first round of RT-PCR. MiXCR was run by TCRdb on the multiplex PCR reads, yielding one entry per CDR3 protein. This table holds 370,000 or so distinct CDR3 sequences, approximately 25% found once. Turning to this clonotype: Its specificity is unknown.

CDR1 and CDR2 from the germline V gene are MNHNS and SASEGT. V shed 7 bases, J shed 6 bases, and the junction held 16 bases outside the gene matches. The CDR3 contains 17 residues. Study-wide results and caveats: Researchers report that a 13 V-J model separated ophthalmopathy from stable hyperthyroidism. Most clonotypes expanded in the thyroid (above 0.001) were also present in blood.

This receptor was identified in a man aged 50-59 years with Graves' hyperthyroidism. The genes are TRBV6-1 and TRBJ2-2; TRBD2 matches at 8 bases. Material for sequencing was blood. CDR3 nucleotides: TGTGCCAGCACTTCACCGGCCGGGGCGGGAGGTTCCGGGGAGCTGTTTTTT. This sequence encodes CASTSPAGAGGSGELFF.